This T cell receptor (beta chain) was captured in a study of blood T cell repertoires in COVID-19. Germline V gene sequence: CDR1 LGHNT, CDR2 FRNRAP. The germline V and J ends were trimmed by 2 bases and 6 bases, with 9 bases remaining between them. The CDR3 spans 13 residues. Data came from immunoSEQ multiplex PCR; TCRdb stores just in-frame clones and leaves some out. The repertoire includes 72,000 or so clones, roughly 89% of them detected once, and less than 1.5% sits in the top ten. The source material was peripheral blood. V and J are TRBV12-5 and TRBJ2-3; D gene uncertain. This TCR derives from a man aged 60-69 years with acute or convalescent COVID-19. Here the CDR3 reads CASGLPQWDTQYF. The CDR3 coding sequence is TGTGCTAGTGGTTTGCCCCAGTGGGATACGCAGTATTTT. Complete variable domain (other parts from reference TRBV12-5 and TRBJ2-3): DARVTQTPRHKVTEMGQEVTMRCQPILGHNTVFWYRQTMMQGLELLAYFRNRAPLDDSGMPKDRFSAEMPDATLATLKIQPSEPRDSAVYFCASGLPQWDTQYFGPGTRLTVL.